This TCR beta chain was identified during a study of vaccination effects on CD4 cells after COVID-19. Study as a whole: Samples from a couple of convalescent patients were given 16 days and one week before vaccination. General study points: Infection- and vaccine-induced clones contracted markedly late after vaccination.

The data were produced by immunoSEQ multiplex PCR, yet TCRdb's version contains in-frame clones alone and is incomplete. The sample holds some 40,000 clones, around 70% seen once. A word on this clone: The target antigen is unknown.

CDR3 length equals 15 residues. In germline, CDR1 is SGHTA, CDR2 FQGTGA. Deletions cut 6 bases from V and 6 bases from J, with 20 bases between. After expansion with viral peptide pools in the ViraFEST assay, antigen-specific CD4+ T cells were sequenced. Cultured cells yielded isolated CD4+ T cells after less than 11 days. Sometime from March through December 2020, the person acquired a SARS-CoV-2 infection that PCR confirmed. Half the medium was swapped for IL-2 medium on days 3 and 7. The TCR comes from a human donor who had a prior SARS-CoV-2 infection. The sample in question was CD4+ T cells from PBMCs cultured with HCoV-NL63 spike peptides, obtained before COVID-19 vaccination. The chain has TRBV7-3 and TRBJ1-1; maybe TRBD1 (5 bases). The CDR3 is CASRKTAGAGPEAFF. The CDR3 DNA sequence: TGTGCCAGCAGGAAGACAGCGGGCGCGGGCCCTGAAGCTTTCTTT.